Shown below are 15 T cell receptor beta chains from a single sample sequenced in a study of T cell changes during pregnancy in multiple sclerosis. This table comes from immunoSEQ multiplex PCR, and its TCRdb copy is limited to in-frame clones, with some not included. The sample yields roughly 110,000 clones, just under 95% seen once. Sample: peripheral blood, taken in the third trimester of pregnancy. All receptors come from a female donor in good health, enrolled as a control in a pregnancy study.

The CDR3 DNA is TGTGCCAGCAGCTTAACAGACGGTCGTTACGAGCAGTACTTC. Translated, it gives CASSLTDGRYEQYF. This chain uses TRBV11-2 with TRBJ2-7; D gene uncertain. V was trimmed by 2 bases and J by 4 bases, leaving 12 bases between them. The germline V gene has CDR1 SGHAT and CDR2 FQNNGV. The CDR3 runs to 14 residues.

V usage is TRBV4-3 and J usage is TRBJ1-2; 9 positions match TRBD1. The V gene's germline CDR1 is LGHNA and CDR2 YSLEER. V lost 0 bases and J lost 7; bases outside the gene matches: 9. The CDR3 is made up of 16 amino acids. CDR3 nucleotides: TGCGCCAGCAGCCAAGATTGGGACAGGGAGATTAGTGGCTACACCTTC. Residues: CASSQDWDREISGYTF.

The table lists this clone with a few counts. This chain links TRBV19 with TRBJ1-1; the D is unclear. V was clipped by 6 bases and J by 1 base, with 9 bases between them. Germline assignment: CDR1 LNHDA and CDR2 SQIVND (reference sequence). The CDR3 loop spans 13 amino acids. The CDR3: CASSAQRNTEAFF. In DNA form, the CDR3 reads TGTGCCAGTAGCGCACAGAGGAACACTGAAGCTTTCTTT.

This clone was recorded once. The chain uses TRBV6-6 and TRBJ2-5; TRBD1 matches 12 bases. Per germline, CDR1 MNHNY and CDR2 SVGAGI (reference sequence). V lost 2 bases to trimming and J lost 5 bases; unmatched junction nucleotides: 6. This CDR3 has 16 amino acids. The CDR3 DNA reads TGTGCCAGCAGTTACCTGGGACAGGGGGCGGGTGAGACCCAGTACTTC. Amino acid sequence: CASSYLGQGAGETQYF.

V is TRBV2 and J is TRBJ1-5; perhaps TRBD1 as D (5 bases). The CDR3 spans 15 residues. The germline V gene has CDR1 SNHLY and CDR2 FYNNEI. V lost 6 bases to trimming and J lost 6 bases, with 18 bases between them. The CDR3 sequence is CASRSSDDRSQPQHF. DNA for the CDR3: TGTGCCAGCAGGTCCTCGGACGACAGAAGTCAGCCCCAGCATTTT.

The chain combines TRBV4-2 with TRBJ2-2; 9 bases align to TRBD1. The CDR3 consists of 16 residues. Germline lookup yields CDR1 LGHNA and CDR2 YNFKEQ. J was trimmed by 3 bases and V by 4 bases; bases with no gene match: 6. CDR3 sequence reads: CASSRNRGLDTGELFF. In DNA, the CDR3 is TGTGCCAGCAGCCGAAACAGGGGGCTGGACACCGGGGAGCTGTTTTTT.

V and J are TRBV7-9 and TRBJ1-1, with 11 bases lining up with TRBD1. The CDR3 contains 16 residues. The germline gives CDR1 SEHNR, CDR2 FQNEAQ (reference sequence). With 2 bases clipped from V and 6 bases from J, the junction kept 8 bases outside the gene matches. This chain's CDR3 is CASSLRTGGVGAEAFF. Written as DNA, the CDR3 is TGTGCCAGCAGCTTACGGACAGGGGGCGTCGGGGCTGAAGCTTTCTTT.

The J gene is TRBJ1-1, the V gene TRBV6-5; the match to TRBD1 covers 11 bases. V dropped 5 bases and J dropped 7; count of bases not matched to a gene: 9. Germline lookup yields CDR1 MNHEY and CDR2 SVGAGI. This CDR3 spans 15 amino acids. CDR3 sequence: CASSTGQGARGEAFF. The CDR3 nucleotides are TGTGCCAGCAGTACAGGACAGGGGGCGCGGGGTGAAGCTTTCTTT.

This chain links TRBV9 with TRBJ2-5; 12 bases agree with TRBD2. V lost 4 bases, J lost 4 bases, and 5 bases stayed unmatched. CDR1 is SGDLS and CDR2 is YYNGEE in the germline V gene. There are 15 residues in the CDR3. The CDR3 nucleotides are TGTGCCAGCAGCCCTAGCGGGGGGGCCGGAGAGACCCAGTACTTC. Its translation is CASSPSGGAGETQYF.

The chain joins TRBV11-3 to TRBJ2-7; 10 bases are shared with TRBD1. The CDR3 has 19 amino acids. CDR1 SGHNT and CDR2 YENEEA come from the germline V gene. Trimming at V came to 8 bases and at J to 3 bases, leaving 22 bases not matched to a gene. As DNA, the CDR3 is TGTGCCAGCCAACAGCTTATCCTCCCTAATCGGACAGGGGGCTACGAGCAGTACTTC. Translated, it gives CASQQLILPNRTGGYEQYF. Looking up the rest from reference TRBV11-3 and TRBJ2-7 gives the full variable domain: EAGVVQSPRYKIIEKKQPVAFWCNPISGHNTLYWYLQNLGQGPELLIRYENEEAVDDSQLPKDRFSAERLKGVDSTLKIQPAELGDSAVYLCASQQLILPNRTGGYEQYFGPGTRLTVT.

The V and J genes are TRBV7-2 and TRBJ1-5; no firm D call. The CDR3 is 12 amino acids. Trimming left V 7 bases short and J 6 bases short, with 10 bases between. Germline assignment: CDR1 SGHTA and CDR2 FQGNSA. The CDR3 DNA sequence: TGTGCCAGCACCTACTACGGTCAGCCCCAGCATTTT. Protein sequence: CASTYYGQPQHF.

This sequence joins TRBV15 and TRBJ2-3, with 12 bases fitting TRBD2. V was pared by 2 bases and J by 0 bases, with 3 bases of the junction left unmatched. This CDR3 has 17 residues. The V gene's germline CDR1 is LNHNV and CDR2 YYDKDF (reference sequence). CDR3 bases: TGTGCCACCAGCAGACTTGGGACTAGCGGGAGCACAGATACGCAGTATTTT. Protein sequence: CATSRLGTSGSTDTQYF. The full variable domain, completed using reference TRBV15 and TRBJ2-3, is DAMVIQNPRYQVTQFGKPVTLSCSQTLNHNVMYWYQQKSSQAPKLLFHYYDKDFNNEADTPDNFQSRRPNTSFCFLDIRSPGLGDTAMYLCATSRLGTSGSTDTQYFGPGTRLTVL.

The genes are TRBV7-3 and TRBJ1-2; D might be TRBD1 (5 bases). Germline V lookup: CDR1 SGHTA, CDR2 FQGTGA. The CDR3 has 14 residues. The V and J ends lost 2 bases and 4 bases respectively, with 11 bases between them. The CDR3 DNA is TGTGCCAGCAGCTTACGTGACAGTGTCTATGGCTACACCTTC. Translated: CASSLRDSVYGYTF. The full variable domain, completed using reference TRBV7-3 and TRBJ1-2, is GAGVSQTPSNKVTEKGKYVELRCDPISGHTALYWYRQSLGQGPEFLIYFQGTGAADDSGLPNDRFFAVRPEGSVSTLKIQRTERGDSAVYLCASSLRDSVYGYTFGSGTRLTVV.

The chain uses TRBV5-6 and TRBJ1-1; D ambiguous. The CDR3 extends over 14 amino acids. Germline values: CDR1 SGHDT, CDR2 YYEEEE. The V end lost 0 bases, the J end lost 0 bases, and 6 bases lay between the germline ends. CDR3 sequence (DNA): TGTGCCAGCAGCTTGGGGTACATGAACACTGAAGCTTTCTTT. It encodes CASSLGYMNTEAFF.

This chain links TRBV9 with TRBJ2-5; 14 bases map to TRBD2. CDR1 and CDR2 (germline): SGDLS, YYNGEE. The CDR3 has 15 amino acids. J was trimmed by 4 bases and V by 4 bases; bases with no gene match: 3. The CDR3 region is CASSLGLAGGETQYF. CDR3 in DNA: TGTGCCAGCAGCTTAGGACTAGCGGGGGGAGAGACCCAGTACTTC.